These 28 T cell receptor beta chains were sequenced from one sample in a study of Graves' ophthalmopathy and Graves' hyperthyroidism. The authors amplified TCR beta CDR3 regions, and they did so from RNA transcripts for repertoire sequencing. HTBI primers were employed in first-round RT-PCR, then a second-round multiplex PCR followed. TCRdb itself ran the multiplex PCR reads through MiXCR, one entry per CDR3 protein. This sample has 230,000 or so distinct CDR3 sequences, with around 50% found just once. What was sequenced was peripheral blood. Source of these receptors: an adult man with Graves' ophthalmopathy.

Details on this clonotype: A much larger clone is a single base away; this may be a read error. The chain recombines TRBV29-1 with TRBJ1-1; TRBD1 matches at 9 bases. The ends lost 5 bases at V and 3 bases at J; junction bases unmatched: 4. The CDR3 is 13 amino acids. Looked up from germline, CDR1 is SQVTM and CDR2 is ANQGSEA. The CDR3 sequence is CSVSRDRDTEAFF. The CDR3 coding sequence is TGCAGCGTTAGTCGGGACAGGGACACTGAAGCTTTCTTT.

V is TRBV10-3 and J is TRBJ1-5, with a weak D call TRBD1 (5 bases). V gave up 2 bases and J gave up 7 bases, with 9 bases separating them. This CDR3 is built from 13 residues. Germline loops: CDR1 ENHRY, CDR2 SYGVKD. DNA for the CDR3: TGTGCCATCAGTGAGGGGGGGTTCCAGCCCCAGCATTTT. Translated, it gives CAISEGGFQPQHF.

The chain combines TRBV3-1 with TRBJ2-5; D ambiguous. Germline CDR1 reads LGHDT; CDR2 reads YNNKEL (reference sequence). The CDR3 runs to 15 residues. With 0 bases removed from V and 7 bases from J, the gap between germline ends came to 15 bases. CDR3 sequence: CASSQDRGVGLTQYF. CDR3 bases: TGTGCCAGCAGCCAAGATCGTGGGGTGGGATTGACCCAGTACTTC.

In this sample, this clonotype turned up a few times. The chain links TRBV4-1 to TRBJ2-7; possibly TRBD1 or TRBD2 for D (5 bases each). This CDR3 contains 16 residues. V was pared by 3 bases and J by 0 bases, with 15 bases between. Looked up from germline, CDR1 is MGHRA and CDR2 is YSYEKL. The CDR3 DNA is TGCGCCAGCAGCCACATGCCCGGGACCATCTCCTACGAGCAGTACTTC. Its protein is CASSHMPGTISYEQYF.

The chain joins TRBV5-1 to TRBJ1-4; D is unresolved. V was cut by 4 bases and J by 2 bases, with 6 bases left in between. Germline loops: CDR1 SGHRS, CDR2 YFSETQ. The CDR3 sequence is 13 residues long. This CDR3 reads CASSTDTNEKLFF. The CDR3 DNA reads as TGCGCCAGCAGCACGGATACTAATGAAAAACTGTTTTTT.

This chain uses TRBV29-1 with TRBJ2-2; D unresolved. V lost 0 bases and J lost 0, with 11 bases in between. Germline V gives CDR1 SQVTM, CDR2 ANQGSEA. This CDR3 is built from 16 residues. CDR3 loop: CSVEDPGTANTGELFF. DNA of the CDR3: TGCAGCGTTGAAGATCCAGGAACAGCGAACACCGGGGAGCTGTTTTTT.

V gene TRBV10-1 combines with J gene TRBJ1-2, with 9 bases matching TRBD1. The CDR3 extends over 13 amino acids. The trim removed 7 bases at V and 8 bases at J, leaving 8 bases unmatched. The germline CDR1 and CDR2 sequences are WNHNN and SYGVQD (reference sequence). DNA for the CDR3: TGCGCCAGCACCGGGGGGACAGGGAGCGGCTACACCTTC. Protein product: CASTGGTGSGYTF.

This clonotype was counted a few times. V usage is TRBV25-1 and J usage is TRBJ1-2, with a weak D call TRBD1 (6 bases). Germline V gives CDR1 MGHDK, CDR2 SYGVNS. V lost 5 bases and J lost 3, with 16 bases in between. CDR3 length: 15 residues. The CDR3 reads CASSKGGAEDYGYTF. CDR3 coding DNA: TGTGCCAGCAGTAAGGGGGGGGCGGAGGACTATGGCTACACCTTC.

The chain joins TRBV9 to TRBJ1-2, with D tentatively TRBD1 (6 bases). In germline, CDR1 is SGDLS, CDR2 YYNGEE. The V and J ends lost 0 bases and 4 bases respectively, with 16 bases between them. The CDR3 runs 16 residues. CDR3 sequence (DNA): TGTGCCAGCAGCGTAGCGAGAGGGGGGTATTTCTATGGCTACACCTTC. Translating it yields CASSVARGGYFYGYTF.

As DNA, the CDR3 is TGTGCCAGCAGTTCGAGGGGAAACACCATATATTTT. This gives the protein CASSSRGNTIYF. The rearrangement links TRBV6-5 to TRBJ1-3; unclear D gene. The CDR3 spans 12 residues. Trimming took 4 bases from V and 4 from J, leaving 5 bases between them. The germline gives CDR1 MNHEY, CDR2 SVGAGI.

This sequence joins TRBV5-1 and TRBJ1-5, with D unresolved. The germline V and J ends were trimmed by 0 bases and 5 bases, with 6 bases remaining between them. This CDR3 comprises 13 residues. The germline V gene has CDR1 SGHRS and CDR2 YFSETQ. In nucleotides, the CDR3 is TGCGCCAGCAGCTTGGGCCTTGATCAGCCCCAGCATTTT. Residues: CASSLGLDQPQHF.

As concerns this clonotype: A read error is possible here, since a much larger clone lies one base away. The V call is TRBV25-1, the J call TRBJ2-5; 9 positions match TRBD2. The CDR3 runs 20 residues. CDR1 MGHDK and CDR2 SYGVNS come from the germline V gene. CDR3 coding DNA: TGTGCCAGCAGTGACTTCGGCCGGATAGCGGGAGACCTGTACCAAGAGACCCAGTGCTTC. It encodes CASSDFGRIAGDLYQETQCF.

J is TRBJ1-1 and V is TRBV12-3 or TRBV12-4; D is unresolved. Trimming cost V 3 bases and J 1 base, with 6 bases left between them. This CDR3 is 13 amino acids long. Here the CDR3 reads CASSFFRNTEAFF. CDR3 bases: TGTGCCAGCAGTTTCTTCAGGAACACTGAAGCTTTCTTT.

This rearrangement joins TRBV20-1 to TRBJ1-2; D is undetermined. The CDR3 consists of 16 residues. Per the germline V gene, CDR1 is DFQATT and CDR2 is SNEGSKA (reference sequence). Trimming left V 0 bases short and J 4 bases short, with 18 bases between. CDR3 DNA sequence: TGCAGTGCTAGAGATCCTGAGAGGGTGATGAGCTATGGCTACACCTTC. Translated: CSARDPERVMSYGYTF.

This clonotype showed up many times. This rearrangement joins TRBV10-3 to TRBJ2-7, with 8 positions matching TRBD1. The CDR3 covers 15 residues. CDR1 is ENHRY and CDR2 is SYGVKD in the germline V gene. With 4 bases clipped from V and 5 bases from J, the junction kept 10 bases outside the gene matches. The CDR3 region has the DNA TGTGCCATCAGTGCAAGACAGGGGATTGGTAACGAGCAGTACTTC. The encoded protein is CAISARQGIGNEQYF.

The chain couples TRBV5-1 to TRBJ1-3; maybe TRBD1 (5 bases). The CDR3 totals 14 residues. The germline gives CDR1 SGHRS, CDR2 YFSETQ. V dropped 3 bases and J dropped 0 bases, with 7 bases sitting between them. CDR3 sequence: CASSSTGSGNTIYF. The DNA for the CDR3 is TGCGCCAGCAGCTCCACAGGCTCTGGAAACACCATATATTTT.

V usage is TRBV15 and J usage is TRBJ1-2, with 9 bases identical to TRBD1. Looked up from germline, CDR1 is LNHNV and CDR2 is YYDKDF (reference sequence). This CDR3 region has 14 residues. The V gene end was trimmed by 5 bases and the J gene end by 4 bases; junction bases not matched to a gene: 5. CDR3 nucleotides: TGTGCCACCAGCCAACAGGGGGCTAGCTATGGCTACACCTTC. Protein product: CATSQQGASYGYTF.

V usage is TRBV7-9 and J usage is TRBJ2-7; D not resolved. Germline CDR1 and CDR2: SEHNR and FQNEAQ (reference sequence). V lost 2 bases to trimming and J lost 2 bases, with 16 bases between them. This CDR3 has 16 amino acids. In DNA form, the CDR3 reads TGTGCCAGCAGCTTAAGCCAGCACAACATACCCTACGAGCAGTACTTC. As protein: CASSLSQHNIPYEQYF.

In its sample, this clonotype was seen a few times. The chain couples TRBV7-6 to TRBJ2-7, with D uncertain. The V end was cut by 0 bases, the J end by 7 bases, with 10 bases between. From germline, CDR1 is SGHVS and CDR2 FNYEAQ. The CDR3 runs to 13 residues. CDR3 DNA sequence: TGTGCCAGCAGCTTAGCCCGAGGAGTGGAGCAGTACTTC. Protein: CASSLARGVEQYF.

The chain recombines TRBV12-3 or TRBV12-4 with TRBJ2-7; D remains ambiguous. This CDR3 has 14 amino acids. V was clipped by 4 bases and J by 5 bases, with 15 bases between them. CDR3 region: CASSYSVRANEQYF. The CDR3 DNA reads TGTGCCAGCAGTTACTCTGTTAGGGCCAACGAGCAGTACTTC.

This sequence joins TRBV9 and TRBJ2-7; a weak D match, TRBD1 (6 bases). Germline CDR1 is SGDLS and CDR2 is YYNGEE. CDR3 length: 14 amino acids. The germline V and J ends were trimmed by 3 bases and 5 bases, with 15 bases remaining between them. Written as DNA, the CDR3 is TGTGCCAGCAGCGCCAGCGTGGGGGCCCACGAGCAGTACTTC. Amino acids: CASSASVGAHEQYF.

V and J are TRBV2 and TRBJ2-7; D tentatively fits TRBD1 or TRBD2 (5 bases each). The J call may be faulty, since TRBJ2-1 better matches the DNA end. The CDR3 extends over 14 amino acids. Looked up from germline, CDR1 is SNHLY and CDR2 is FYNNEI. The CDR3 loop is CASSGGKRGNEQFF. The CDR3 nucleotides are TGTGCCAGCAGTGGGGGGAAAAGGGGCAATGAGCAGTTCTTC.

The chain recombines TRBV2 with TRBJ2-7, with a weak D call TRBD1 (5 bases). Germline V CDR1 and CDR2: SNHLY, FYNNEI. The CDR3 sequence is 15 residues long. V was trimmed by 1 base and J by 7 bases, leaving 17 bases between them. CDR3 nucleotides: TGTGCCAGCAGTGAAGGGCAGGGAATCCACAATGAGCAGTACTTC. Translation: CASSEGQGIHNEQYF.

The chain links TRBV10-3 to TRBJ2-7; the D gene is possibly TRBD1 (6 bases). The ends were cut back, 6 bases at V and 6 bases at J, with 18 bases in the middle. This CDR3 is 14 amino acids long. Germline assignment: CDR1 ENHRY and CDR2 SYGVKD. This chain's CDR3 is CAIRLTGPRGEQYF. CDR3 coding DNA: TGTGCCATCAGGTTGACAGGACCCCGGGGCGAGCAGTACTTC.

This rearrangement joins TRBV5-1 to TRBJ2-6; 11 bases map to TRBD1. The junction had 10 bases not matched to a gene; V was cut back by 4 bases and J by 4 bases. There are 18 residues in the CDR3. Germline V gene sequence: CDR1 SGHRS, CDR2 YFSETQ. CDR3 protein: CASSRGQGEQWGANVLTF. CDR3 bases: TGCGCCAGCAGCCGGGGACAGGGGGAACAGTGGGGGGCCAACGTCCTGACTTTC.

The table lists this clonotype with a few counts. The J gene is TRBJ1-2, the V gene TRBV10-3, with D tentatively TRBD1 (6 bases). CDR3 length equals 14 residues. Germline V CDR1 and CDR2: ENHRY, SYGVKD. V lost 2 bases, J lost 7 bases, and 14 bases lay in between. CDR3 nucleotides: TGTGCCATCAGTGAGACGGACAGAGGTTTTGGCTACACCTTC. This gives the protein CAISETDRGFGYTF.

The V gene is TRBV7-2, the J gene TRBJ1-4; D is possibly TRBD1 (6 bases). V gave up 1 base and J gave up 2 bases, with 8 bases separating them. Germline V gene sequence: CDR1 SGHTA, CDR2 FQGNSA. The CDR3 totals 15 residues. CDR3 sequence reads: CASSLVGGTNEKLFF. DNA for the CDR3: TGTGCCAGCAGCTTAGTGGGGGGCACTAATGAAAAACTGTTTTTT.

CDR3 region: CSALGVGRKNTEAFF. The DNA of the CDR3 is TGCAGTGCCCTAGGTGTGGGACGGAAGAACACTGAAGCTTTCTTT. This chain links TRBV20-1 with TRBJ1-1; possibly TRBD1 for D (5 bases). The V gene's germline CDR1 is DFQATT and CDR2 SNEGSKA (reference sequence). The CDR3 consists of 15 residues. The V and J ends lost 6 bases and 1 base respectively, with 18 bases between them.